A selection of T cell receptor beta chains follows, all from one sample in a study of vaccination and CD4 T cells after COVID-19. Their antigens remain unidentified. Using its own MiXCR run on the PCR reads, TCRdb lists one record per CDR3 protein. In the table there are roughly 14,000 distinct CDR3 sequences, around 44% of which are singletons. The sample consisted of CD4+ T cells from blood, cultured in vitro. The receptor set was obtained from a human donor who had recovered from COVID-19. Both conserved end residues are part of each CDR3. Each record gives: V gene, clone size, J gene, D gene, CDR3 DNA, CDR3 protein. D genes are given only for firm matches. Size values are once, few and many counts, or a class for expanded clones, and some rows have none.

TRBV5-1,NA,TRBJ2-2,TRBD2,TGCGCCAGCAGCCTTACTTGGACTAGCGGGGGGGCAATACGCGGGGAGCTGTTTTTT,CASSLTWTSGGAIRGELFF
TRBV30,few,TRBJ1-1,NA,TGTGCCTCCACAGCGTCATTGAACACTGAAGCTTTCTTT,CASTASLNTEAFF
TRBV9,NA,TRBJ2-2,NA,TGTGCCAGCAGTACCAGGGTGAACACCGGGGAGCTGTTTTTT,CASSTRVNTGELFF
TRBV6-5,NA,TRBJ1-1,NA,TGTGCCAGCAGTTTCTACATAAACACTGAAGCTTTCTTT,CASSFYINTEAFF
TRBV19,few,TRBJ2-2,TRBD1,TGTGCCAGTAGTTGGGCAGGGGGACACATGAACACCGGGGAGCTGTTTTTT,CASSWAGGHMNTGELFF
TRBV5-1,NA,TRBJ2-3,NA,TGCGCCAGCAGCTTCGACACAGATACGCAGTATTTT,CASSFDTDTQYF
TRBV30,NA,TRBJ1-5,NA,TGTGCCTGGAGTGTGGGTTGGGTAGGGAATCAGCCCCAGCATTTT,CAWSVGWVGNQPQHF
TRBV20-1,few,TRBJ2-3,NA,TGCAGTGCACGACCGATTACGACCACAGATACGCAGTATTTT,CSARPITTTDTQYF
TRBV20-1,few,TRBJ2-7,NA,TGCAGTGCTAGCAACGGGCCCTCCTACGAGCAGTACTTC,CSASNGPSYEQYF
TRBV5-1,NA,TRBJ2-7,TRBD1,TGCGCCAGCAGCCCGGGACAGACCTTCGGCGAGCAGTACTTC,CASSPGQTFGEQYF
TRBV30,few,TRBJ1-1,NA,TGTGCCTGGAGTGTACTTGGCACACGGAACACTGAAGCTTTCTTT,CAWSVLGTRNTEAFF
TRBV7-8,few,TRBJ1-1,TRBD1,TGTGCCAGCAGCTTTAACCCACAGGGGGCGGACACTGAAGCTTTCTTT,CASSFNPQGADTEAFF
TRBV18,few,TRBJ2-7,TRBD2,TGTGCCAGCTCACCAACGGGGGGGGGCTCCTACGAGCAGTACTTC,CASSPTGGGSYEQYF
TRBV27,NA,TRBJ1-6,NA,TGTGCCAGCAGGCACCAGGGACTCATCAATTCACCCCTCCACTTT,CASRHQGLINSPLHF
TRBV24-1,NA,TRBJ1-5,TRBD1,TGTGCCACCAGGGGACAGGGTGTTAATCAGCCCCAGCATTTT,CATRGQGVNQPQHF
TRBV20-1,few,TRBJ1-6,TRBD1,TGCAGTGCTAGAGATATACAGGGGAGGGATTCACCCCTCCACTTT,CSARDIQGRDSPLHF
TRBV4-2,few,TRBJ1-2,NA,TGTGCCAGCAGCCAAGATCTAAGGGGCGCGATACGGTCTGATGGCTACACCTTC,CASSQDLRGAIRSDGYTF
TRBV15,NA,TRBJ2-1,NA,TGTGCCACCAGCAGAGAAAAATCGGGGGCCAGCTACAATGAGCAGTTCTTC,CATSREKSGASYNEQFF
TRBV2,few,TRBJ1-5,NA,TGTGCCAGCAGGGGGGGTCAGCCCCAGCATTTT,CASRGGQPQHF
TRBV5-6,NA,TRBJ1-1,NA,TGTGCCAGCAGCCGAACTGAGCTGTACACTGAAGCTTTCTTT,CASSRTELYTEAFF
TRBV30,NA,TRBJ2-7,NA,TGTGCCTGGAGTGCCCCCGGGGTGCGCTCCTACGAGCAGTACTTC,CAWSAPGVRSYEQYF
TRBV29-1,few,TRBJ2-7,NA,TGCAGCGTTGAACGGTCGGGGGGCGGCGAGCAGTACTTC,CSVERSGGGEQYF
TRBV2,NA,TRBJ2-5,NA,TGTGCCAGCAGTGCAGAAGAGACCCAGTACTTC,CASSAEETQYF
TRBV6-1,NA,TRBJ2-7,TRBD1,TGTGCCAGCAGCCAGGGACAGGCGGGGTACGAGCAGTACTTC,CASSQGQAGYEQYF
TRBV20-1,NA,TRBJ1-5,TRBD1,TGCAGTGCCATGGGGCCGGGACAGGGTCCCATAGTACAGCCCCAGCATTTT,CSAMGPGQGPIVQPQHF
TRBV10-3,NA,TRBJ1-1,NA,TGTGCCATCAGTCCTCTTATCGGGGAAGCTTTCTTT,CAISPLIGEAFF
TRBV20-1,once,TRBJ2-7,TRBD1,TGCAGTGCTAGGGGAGACAGGGCCCACGAGCAGTACTTC,CSARGDRAHEQYF
TRBV5-8,few,TRBJ2-3,NA,TGTGCCAGCAGCTTCTCGGGGAACACAGATACGCAGTATTTT,CASSFSGNTDTQYF